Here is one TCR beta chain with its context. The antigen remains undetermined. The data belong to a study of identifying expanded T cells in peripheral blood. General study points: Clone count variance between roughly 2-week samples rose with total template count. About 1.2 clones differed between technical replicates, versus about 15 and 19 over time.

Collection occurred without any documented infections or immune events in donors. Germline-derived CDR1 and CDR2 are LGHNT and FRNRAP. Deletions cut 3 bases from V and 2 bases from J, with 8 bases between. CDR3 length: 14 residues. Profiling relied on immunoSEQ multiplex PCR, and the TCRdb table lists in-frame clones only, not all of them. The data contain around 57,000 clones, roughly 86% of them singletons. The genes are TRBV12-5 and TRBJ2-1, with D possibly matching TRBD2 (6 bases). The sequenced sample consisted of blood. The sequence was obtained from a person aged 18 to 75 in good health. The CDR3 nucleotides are TGTGCTAGTGGTTTATGGGGGGCCTACAATGAGCAGTTCTTC. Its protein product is CASGLWGAYNEQFF.